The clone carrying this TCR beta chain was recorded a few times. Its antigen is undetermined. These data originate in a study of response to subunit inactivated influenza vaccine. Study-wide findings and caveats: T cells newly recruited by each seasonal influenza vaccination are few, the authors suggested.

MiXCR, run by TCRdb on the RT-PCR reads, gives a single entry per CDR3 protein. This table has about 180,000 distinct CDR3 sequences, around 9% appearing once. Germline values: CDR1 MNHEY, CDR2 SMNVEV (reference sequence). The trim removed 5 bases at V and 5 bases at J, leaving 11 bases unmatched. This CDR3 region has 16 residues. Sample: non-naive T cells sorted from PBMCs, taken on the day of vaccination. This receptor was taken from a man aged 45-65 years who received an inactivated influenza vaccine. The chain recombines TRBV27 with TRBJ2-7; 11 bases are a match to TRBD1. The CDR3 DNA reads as TGTGCCAGCAGTGAGAATCCGGGACAGGGGGTTCACGAGCAGTACTTC. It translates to CASSENPGQGVHEQYF.